This T cell receptor (beta chain) originates from a study of glioma-infiltrating T cells after dendritic cell vaccination. After removal of 1 base from V and 7 bases from J, the junction contained 5 bases not matched to a gene. The CDR3 runs 13 residues. The V gene's germline CDR1 is SGDLS and CDR2 YYNGEE. For this clone: Its matching antigen is unknown.

Study-wide results and caveats: Higher TCR clonality did not directly relate to longer survival.

The immunoSEQ assay amplified TCRB CDR3 from up to roughly 2 ug DNA. The table came from immunoSEQ multiplex PCR; TCRdb's copy has only in-frame clones and leaves some out. The repertoire holds around 89,000 clones, with 80% to 90% as singletons. J is TRBJ2-7 and V is TRBV9; 7 bases line up with TRBD2. This receptor was taken from a human donor with glioblastoma. The sample here was blood, taken before dendritic cell vaccination. The CDR3 spells CASSVSGIAEQYF. The CDR3 bases are TGTGCCAGCAGCGTAAGCGGGATTGCAGAGCAGTACTTC.